Listed here are 13 T cell receptor beta chains from one sample, sequenced in a study of immune cell composition in non-small cell lung cancer (dated by TCRdb to the late 2010s). Libraries were made using the immunoSEQ multiplex PCR assay. The clones in this table, taken by TCRdb from immuneACCESS, are in-frame only. Not every clone is retained; where verified, under half of the shortfall comes from an unresolved V gene, and the cause of the rest is unknown. This sample has about 2,000 clones in its table, and approximately 68% of those were observed once. The ten largest clones add up to roughly 8.8% of the sample. Non-adjacent lung tissue from the same patient, taken as far from the tumour as possible and at least 3 cm away, was used for the normal lung samples. Material: non-adjacent lung tissue. The receptor source for this set is a human donor with non-small cell lung cancer.

J is TRBJ2-7 and V is TRBV11-2; 10 positions match TRBD2. Germline values: CDR1 SGHAT, CDR2 FQNNGV. The CDR3 extends over 13 amino acids. The V gene end was trimmed by 0 bases and the J gene end by 7 bases; junction bases not matched to a gene: 0. CDR3 coding DNA: TGTGCCAGCAGCTTAGAGACTAGCGGGGAGCAGTACTTC. Translation: CASSLETSGEQYF.

The chain joins TRBV2 to TRBJ2-3, with a tentative D call TRBD1 (5 bases). The CDR3 has 14 amino acids. Per germline, CDR1 SNHLY and CDR2 FYNNEI. V was pared by 6 bases and J by 7 bases, with 17 bases between. The CDR3 protein is CASSSRPQGYTQYF. The CDR3 DNA is TGTGCCAGCAGCTCCAGGCCCCAGGGCTATACGCAGTATTTT.

CDR3 DNA sequence: TGCAGCGCCTTCACCGGGGAGCTGTTTTTT. It codes for CSAFTGELFF. The chain links TRBV29-1 to TRBJ2-2; D call uncertain. Trimming took off 7 bases at V and 4 bases at J, with 4 bases between the two ends. Germline-derived CDR1 and CDR2 are SQVTM and ANQGSEA. This CDR3 is 10 amino acids long.

V gene TRBV5-1 combines with J gene TRBJ2-3; D not resolved. Germline CDR1 reads SGHRS; CDR2 reads YFSETQ. This CDR3 contains 14 residues. V was trimmed by 5 bases and J by 0 bases, leaving 10 bases between them. Here the CDR3 DNA reads TGCGCCAGCAGTGAACTAATTAGCACAGATACGCAGTATTTT. Encoded protein: CASSELISTDTQYF.

This clone has more than one count but fewer than ten. The chain combines TRBV23-1 with TRBJ1-5; the D gene is possibly TRBD1 (6 bases). TRBV23-1 is noted as an ORF with a role that remains uncertain. Trimming stripped 0 bases from V and 0 bases from J, with 24 bases between. The length of the CDR3 is 21 residues. Here the CDR3 DNA reads TGCGCCAGCAGTCAATCCCCCTTTAACCAGGGGAGAACGTATAGCAATCAGCCCCAGCATTTT. Translated, it gives CASSQSPFNQGRTYSNQPQHF.

Only a few counts were recorded for this clone. V usage is TRBV6-1 and J usage is TRBJ1-2, with D possibly TRBD1 on 5 matching bases. The CDR3 sequence is 13 residues long. Trimming pared 7 bases from V and 4 bases from J, leaving 13 bases between. CDR1 and CDR2 (germline): MNHNS, SASEGT. Written as DNA, the CDR3 is TGTGCCAGCACCGCAGGGCAGATCTATGGCTACACCTTC. It translates to CASTAGQIYGYTF.

The chain employs TRBV5-1 and TRBJ2-3, with 12 bases matching TRBD2. In germline, CDR1 is SGHRS, CDR2 YFSETQ. The CDR3 length is 17 residues. V lost 5 bases to trimming and J lost 0 bases; unmatched junction nucleotides: 7. The CDR3 spells CASSPSSGGVSTDTQYF. In DNA form, the CDR3 reads TGCGCCAGCAGTCCTTCTAGCGGGGGGGTTAGCACAGATACGCAGTATTTT.

This clone was observed a single time. The V call is TRBV27, the J call TRBJ1-1; D gene unclear. The CDR3 runs 15 residues. The germline V gene encodes CDR1 MNHEY and CDR2 SMNVEV (reference sequence). Deletions cut 0 bases from V and 2 bases from J, with 10 bases between. The CDR3, as DNA: TGTGCCAGCAGTTTATCGCGGCAGAGAAACACTGAAGCTTTCTTT. Amino acids: CASSLSRQRNTEAFF.

The rearrangement uses TRBV6-5 and TRBJ2-5, with TRBD2 matching over 7 bases. The CDR3 spans 15 residues. In germline, CDR1 is MNHEY, CDR2 SVGAGI. J lost 5 bases, V lost 6 bases, and 12 bases had no gene match. The CDR3 protein is CASSRWERGPETQYF. The CDR3, as DNA: TGTGCCAGCAGCCGATGGGAGCGGGGTCCGGAGACCCAGTACTTC.

There are a few counts of this clone. This rearrangement joins TRBV13 to TRBJ2-1; 7 bases fit TRBD2. V shed 6 bases and J 7 bases; nucleotides not matched to a gene: 15. Germline CDR1 PRHDT, CDR2 FYEKMQ (reference sequence). The CDR3 is 16 amino acids. CDR3 nucleotides: TGTGCCAGCAGTCAATATGGGCGGGGGTCGGGGAATGAGCAGTTCTTC. The encoded protein is CASSQYGRGSGNEQFF.

CDR3 region: CASSPRGGGEAFF. The CDR3 coding sequence is TGTGCCAGCAGCCCCCGGGGTGGGGGGGAAGCTTTCTTT. The chain combines TRBV7-2 with TRBJ1-1; D may be TRBD1 (5 bases). V dropped 5 bases and J dropped 8 bases, with 15 bases sitting between them. From germline, CDR1 is SGHTA and CDR2 FQGNSA. The CDR3 runs 13 residues.

This clone was picked up a small number of times. V usage is TRBV25-1 and J usage is TRBJ2-1; D is uncertain. Germline assignment: CDR1 MGHDK and CDR2 SYGVNS. The CDR3 loop spans 11 amino acids. V gave up 4 bases and J gave up 10 bases, with 8 bases separating them. CDR3 coding DNA: TGTGCCAGCAGTGGAGCCCCCGAGCAGTTCTTC. Translation: CASSGAPEQFF.

The rearrangement joins TRBV28 to TRBJ2-7; maybe TRBD1 (5 bases). Looked up from germline, CDR1 is MDHEN and CDR2 is SYDVKM. This CDR3 is 14 amino acids long. Deletions cut 5 bases from V and 3 bases from J, with 14 bases between. CDR3 protein: CASSLRQRFYEQYF. CDR3 nucleotides: TGTGCCAGCAGTCTTAGACAGCGATTCTACGAGCAGTACTTC.